Listed below are T cell receptor beta chains from one sample, sequenced in a study of prognosis after radiotherapy for stage I lung cancer. TCRdb re-called the multiplex PCR reads through MiXCR, storing one row per CDR3 protein. The table includes some 20,000 distinct CDR3 sequences, approximately 40% detected once. Sequencing was performed on PBMCs, taken before or after stereotactic body radiation therapy (not recorded which). Receptors were obtained from a donor over 45 with non-small cell lung cancer. The CDR3 runs from the conserved cysteine through the conserved F or W. The D gene is left open where the match is weak. For some rows the clone size is stated as once, few or many, or as a class when expanded; others skip it.

j_call clone_size v_call d_call cdr3_nt cdr3_aa
TRBJ2-1 - TRBV6-9 TRBD1 TGTGCCAGCAGTTACGGGGTGGCTCGACAGGGTGACAATGAGCAGTTCTTC CASSYGVARQGDNEQFF
TRBJ2-2 - TRBV5-1 TRBD1 TGCGCCAGCAGCCCGGGGACAGGGGCCTGGAATGCGAACACCGGGGAGCTGTTTTTT CASSPGTGAWNANTGELFF
TRBJ2-1 - TRBV12-3/TRBV12-4 - TGTGCCAGCAGTTTGAACAACTACAATGAGCAGTTCTTC CASSLNNYNEQFF
TRBJ2-1 - TRBV7-2 - TGTGCCAGCAGCTTAGCATACGGGGCCTACAATGAGCAGTTCTTC CASSLAYGAYNEQFF
TRBJ2-5 many TRBV12-3/TRBV12-4 - TGTGCCAGCAGTTTACGGGGGGCGCGAGAGACCCAGTACTTC CASSLRGARETQYF
TRBJ1-4 many TRBV20-1 TRBD1 TGCAGTGCTAGAGAGGGGATGACAGGGTTCGGAAAACTGTTTTTT CSAREGMTGFGKLFF
TRBJ2-5 many TRBV12-3/TRBV12-4 - TGTGCCAGCAGTTTGAGGGCCTGGGAGACCCAGTACTTC CASSLRAWETQYF
TRBJ2-3 many TRBV5-4 - TGTGCCAGCAGCTCCGAACGCACAGATACGCAGTATTTT CASSSERTDTQYF
TRBJ2-7 - TRBV2 - TGTGCCAGCGAGGCAGGGATCTACGAGCAGTACTTC CASEAGIYEQYF
TRBJ1-2 few TRBV2 - TGTGCCAGCAGTGGACAGGTGGCGGGCAACTATGGCTACACCTTC CASSGQVAGNYGYTF
TRBJ2-2 - TRBV19 - TGTGCCAGTAGTATTAAGGTGATCACCGGGGAGCTGTTTTTT CASSIKVITGELFF
TRBJ1-2 - TRBV6-1 - TGTTCCAGCAGGGAAGGACACGGACCCCTATGCTACACCTTC CSSREGHGPLCYTF
TRBJ1-1 many TRBV5-4 - TGTGCCAGCAGCACGACGACAGAAAAGAACACTGAAGCTTTCTTT CASSTTTEKNTEAFF
TRBJ2-3 - TRBV6-1 - TGTGCCACCACTTTCAGGGGAAGCACAGATACGCAGTATTTT CATTFRGSTDTQYF
TRBJ1-2 - TRBV27 - TGTGCCAGCAGTTCCCACCGGATCTATGGCTACACCTTC CASSSHRIYGYTF
TRBJ2-3 - TRBV12-3/TRBV12-4 TRBD2 TGTGCCAGCAGTTTGGGTAGCGGGAGCACAGATACGCAGTATTTT CASSLGSGSTDTQYF
TRBJ2-1 - TRBV11-2 - TGTGCCATTAGCTTTTACGGTAGCTCCTACAATGAGCAGTTCTTC CAISFYGSSYNEQFF
TRBJ2-4 many TRBV2 TRBD2 TGTGCCAGCAGCGCCGGGAGGGCCGAAAACATTCAGTACTTC CASSAGRAENIQYF
TRBJ2-5 many TRBV28 - TGTGCCAGCAGTTTCCCAGACCGAGGGGCCCAGTACTTC CASSFPDRGAQYF
TRBJ2-7 many TRBV25-1 - TGTGCCAGCAGTGAATTCTCGAGGAGATTTGACGAGCAGTACTTC CASSEFSRRFDEQYF
TRBJ2-7 many TRBV6-1 TRBD1 TGTGCCAGCACCGAAAGGGCGGGACAGGGTTCCTACGAGCAGTACTTC CASTERAGQGSYEQYF
TRBJ2-3 many TRBV10-2 - TGCGCCAGCAGTGACTCGACCTTAGCAGTCAACTTAGATACGCAGTATTTT CASSDSTLAVNLDTQYF
TRBJ2-4 many TRBV6-1 TRBD1 TGTGCCAGCAAAGAGGGCAGGGGGAAAAACATTCAGTACTTC CASKEGRGKNIQYF
TRBJ2-3 - TRBV12-3/TRBV12-4 TRBD2 TGTGCCAGCAGTTCGAGAGGGAGGGGTACAGATACGCAGTATTTT CASSSRGRGTDTQYF
TRBJ2-6 - TRBV19 TRBD1 TGTTCCAGTAGTATGCGGACAGGGTTTTCTGGGGCCAACGTCCTGACTTTC CSSSMRTGFSGANVLTF
TRBJ1-1 - TRBV20-1 - TGCAGTGCTAGAGAGGTGGCGTCTGAAGCTTTCTTT CSAREVASEAFF
TRBJ1-4 many TRBV27 - TGTGCCAGCAGTTTGAGGGAGCGCTCTAATGAAAAACTGTTTTTT CASSLRERSNEKLFF
TRBJ1-2 - TRBV7-8 - TGTGCCAGCAGCCCGAATACAGTGATTGGCTACACCTTC CASSPNTVIGYTF
TRBJ1-5 many TRBV6-1 TRBD1 TGTGCCAGCAGTGGACAGGGTGGTGGGCAGCCCCAGCATTTT CASSGQGGGQPQHF
TRBJ2-1 many TRBV29-1 - TGCAGCGTTGACAAAGGGGGGAATGAGCAGTTCTTC CSVDKGGNEQFF
TRBJ2-6 many TRBV30 - TGTGCCTGGAGTGGGGGGTCTGGGGCCAACGTCCTGACTTTC CAWSGGSGANVLTF
TRBJ1-5 - TRBV19 TRBD1 TGTGCCAGTAGTATTCAACAGGGGGCTTATAGCAATCAGCCCCAGCATTTT CASSIQQGAYSNQPQHF
TRBJ2-3 - TRBV12-3/TRBV12-4 - TGTGCCAGCAGTTTACAGGGGGGTGTAGCAGATACGCAGTATTTT CASSLQGGVADTQYF
TRBJ2-1 many TRBV12-3/TRBV12-4 - TGTGCCAGCAGTTTCAGGGCAAGCTCCTACAATGAGCAGTTCTTC CASSFRASSYNEQFF
TRBJ1-1 many TRBV12-3/TRBV12-4 - TGTGCCAGCAGCAGGGACACTGAAGCTTTCTTT CASSRDTEAFF
TRBJ2-3 - TRBV6-1 - TGTGCCAGCAGTGGGGGGGCGGTTAGCCCAGATACGCAGTATTTT CASSGGAVSPDTQYF
TRBJ1-5 - TRBV5-1 - TGCGCCAGCAGCTTACGAGGGAATAGCAATCAGCACAAGCATTTT CASSLRGNSNQHKHF
TRBJ1-5 - TRBV28 - TGTGCCAACACCGGGCAGGGCCAGCCCCGGCATTTT CANTGQGQPRHF
TRBJ2-5 - TRBV6-2/TRBV6-3 - TGTGCCAGCAGTGAACTCCCCAGGTATACCCAGTACTTC CASSELPRYTQYF
TRBJ1-5 - TRBV19 - TGTGCCAGTAGCTCGGACATTAGCAATCAGCCCCAGCATTTT CASSSDISNQPQHF
TRBJ2-7 many TRBV28 - TGTGCCAGCAGTTTATTCGGCAGCCCCTACGAGCAGTACTTC CASSLFGSPYEQYF
TRBJ2-1 - TRBV28 TRBD2 TGTGCCAGCAGTGCCCTAGCGGGATGGCGGTGTTACAATGAGCAGTTCTTC CASSALAGWRCYNEQFF
TRBJ2-7 many TRBV10-3 TRBD2 TGTGCCACCGCAGTAGTTGCGGGAGGGAGGTACGAGCAGTACTTC CATAVVAGGRYEQYF
TRBJ1-4 many TRBV28 - TGTGCCAGCACCGTAGGGGGGGCCCAGATCGATGAAAAACTGTTTTTT CASTVGGAQIDEKLFF
TRBJ2-7 many TRBV28 - TGTGCCTCTAGCTCAGGGACCCTTGAATCCTACGAGCAGTACTTC CASSSGTLESYEQYF
TRBJ2-6 many TRBV7-9 - TGTGCCAGCAGCCCTCGTACCGGGATCTCTGGGGCCAACGTCCTGACTTTC CASSPRTGISGANVLTF
TRBJ1-2 many TRBV2 - TGTGCCAGCAGTGAAGCGCAGGCAGCCGTCTATGGCTACACCTTC CASSEAQAAVYGYTF
TRBJ2-7 - TRBV27 - TGTGCCAGCAGTTGGGGCAGGGAATCCTACGAGCAGTACTTC CASSWGRESYEQYF
TRBJ1-2 - TRBV5-1 - TGCGCCAGCAGCTTGGTACAGGCCCACGATGGCTACACCTTC CASSLVQAHDGYTF
TRBJ2-7 once TRBV3-1 - TGTGCCAGCAGCCCAGGGGCAGCCTACGAGCAGTACTTC CASSPGAAYEQYF
TRBJ1-2 - TRBV7-9 TRBD1 TGTGCCAGCAGCTCAGGGGGCCCCTATGGCTACACCTTC CASSSGGPYGYTF
TRBJ1-1 many TRBV19 - TGTGCCAGTAGTTACGAGAGAGGTCGTACTGAAGCTTTCTTT CASSYERGRTEAFF
TRBJ1-2 - TRBV6-8 - TGTGCCAACATTCCGACAGTGCACTATGATGGCTACACCTTC CANIPTVHYDGYTF
TRBJ2-3 - TRBV27 TRBD1 TGTGCCAGCAGTCTTAGCTGGGGACAGAGCATCTTGACAGATACGCAGTATTTT CASSLSWGQSILTDTQYF
TRBJ1-2 - TRBV6-2/TRBV6-3 - TGTGCCAGCAGAGAACAGCTTTCTAACTATGGCTACACCTTC CASREQLSNYGYTF